This TCR beta chain was obtained from a study of vaccination and CD4 T cells after COVID-19. Findings and limits, study-wide: Within convalescent individuals, 304 out of 307 vaccine-specific clones proved to be spike mono-reactive.

Germline CDR1 and CDR2: MDHEN and SYDVKM. The CDR3 totals 15 residues. V lost 7 bases, J lost 7 bases, and 22 bases lay in between. A single record per CDR3 protein comes from TCRdb applying MiXCR to the PCR reads. The table has 25,000 or so distinct CDR3 sequences, approximately 51% seen once. Concerning this clonotype: No antigen is known for it.

V gene TRBV28 combines with J gene TRBJ1-2, with a tentative D call TRBD1 (5 bases). The clonotype originates from a human donor who had recovered from COVID-19. The sample here was CD4+ T cells from blood, taken before SARS-CoV-2 vaccination. In DNA, the CDR3 is TGTGCCAGCATCCCGCCCGGGGCCTCCTTAGGTGGCTACACCTTC. This sequence encodes CASIPPGASLGGYTF.